The 11 T cell receptor beta chains reported below all come from one sample, sequenced in a study of circulating tumor DNA in untreated peripheral T-cell lymphoma. Clones were read by immunoSEQ multiplex PCR, and TCRdb kept only the in-frame ones, dropping some. The table has about 6,600 clones, approximately 75% seen once. The sequenced material came from tumor tissue. The receptors come from a human donor with peripheral T-cell lymphoma.

The chain carries TRBV11-3 and TRBJ2-5, with 7 bases matching TRBD1. This CDR3 spans 14 amino acids. Germline trimming cut 5 bases from V and 2 bases from J; bases unmatched to any gene: 5. Germline V gene sequence: CDR1 SGHNT, CDR2 YENEEA. This chain's CDR3 is CASSPRDRQETQYF. CDR3 DNA: TGTGCCAGCAGCCCCCGGGACAGACAAGAGACCCAGTACTTC.

The J gene is TRBJ2-7, the V gene TRBV6-7; weak D call: TRBD2 (6 bases). TRBV6-7 is assigned to the ORF class and has an uncertain function. There are 15 residues in the CDR3. Trimming took 2 bases from V and 10 from J, leaving 21 bases between them. DNA of the CDR3: TGTGCCAGCAGTTACACCTGGGTTGGGCCGGGGGAACAGTACTTC. Its translation is CASSYTWVGPGEQYF.

The chain recombines TRBV5-1 with TRBJ2-3; 8 positions agree with TRBD1. V lost 5 bases, J lost 0 bases, and 5 bases stayed unmatched. The CDR3 spans 15 residues. Per germline, CDR1 SGHRS and CDR2 YFSETQ. CDR3 sequence reads: CASRDQGASTDTQYF. The CDR3 DNA follows: TGCGCCAGCAGAGACCAGGGGGCCAGCACAGATACGCAGTATTTT.

The DNA for the CDR3 is TGTGCCAGCAGTGATCAAGGGCGAGGGGCCAACGTCCTGACTTTC. The encoded protein is CASSDQGRGANVLTF. The chain carries TRBV25-1 and TRBJ2-6; D gene ambiguous. Germline V CDR1 and CDR2: MGHDK, SYGVNS. V lost 3 bases and J lost 4, with 10 bases in between. CDR3 length equals 15 residues.

J is TRBJ2-7 and V is TRBV30; TRBD2 is a possible D gene (5 bases). The CDR3 is made up of 13 amino acids. The germline V gene has CDR1 GTSNPN and CDR2 SVGIG (reference sequence). Between the trimmed V and J ends, which lost 0 bases and 7 bases, there was a span of 13 bases. The CDR3 protein is CAWSVLGSGEQYF. DNA of the CDR3: TGTGCCTGGAGTGTATTGGGGTCGGGGGAGCAGTACTTC.

This clone was counted only a few times. A junction end diverges from the germline sequence, so it may reflect a read error. The chain links TRBV19 to TRBJ1-5; no clear D. Germline assignment: CDR1 LNHDA and CDR2 SQIVND (reference sequence). This CDR3 has 13 amino acids. The CDR3 loop reads CASTTVSNQPQHF. CDR3 nucleotides: TGTGCCAGTACTACAGTAAGCAATCAACCCCAGCATTTT. Combining the CDR3 with reference TRBV19 and TRBJ1-5 gives the whole variable domain DGGITQSPKYLFRKEGQNVTLSCEQNLNHDAMYWYRQDPGQGLRLIYYSQIVNDFQKGDIAEGYSVSREKKESFPLTVTSAQKNPTAFYLCASTTVSNQPQHFGDGTRLSIL.

This sequence joins TRBV19 and TRBJ1-1; D possibly corresponds to TRBD1 (5 bases). Germline V lookup: CDR1 LNHDA, CDR2 SQIVND (reference sequence). There are 13 residues in the CDR3. V gave up 7 bases and J gave up 1 base, with 10 bases separating them. CDR3 in DNA: TGTGCCAGTAAAATCAGGGAGAACACTGAAGCTTTCTTT. Protein sequence: CASKIRENTEAFF. Combining the CDR3 with reference TRBV19 and TRBJ1-1 gives the whole variable domain DGGITQSPKYLFRKEGQNVTLSCEQNLNHDAMYWYRQDPGQGLRLIYYSQIVNDFQKGDIAEGYSVSREKKESFPLTVTSAQKNPTAFYLCASKIRENTEAFFGQGTRLTVV.

V and J are TRBV29-1 and TRBJ1-1; D gene ambiguous. The CDR3 has 15 amino acids. V was clipped by 7 bases and J by 4 bases, with 22 bases between them. CDR1 SQVTM and CDR2 ANQGSEA come from the germline V gene. CDR3 amino acids: CSATTVPRLSTEAFF. CDR3 in DNA: TGCAGCGCAACAACTGTCCCCAGATTAAGCACTGAAGCTTTCTTT.

The V call is TRBV6-8, the J call TRBJ2-7; D not certain. This CDR3 has 12 residues. Germline CDR1 is MNHGY and CDR2 is SAAAGT. The V end was cut by 6 bases, the J end by 6 bases, with 12 bases between. CDR3 protein: CASSHKAREQYF. In DNA form, the CDR3 reads TGTGCCAGCAGCCACAAGGCCCGCGAGCAGTACTTC.

As to this clone: One junction end does not reproduce the germline sequence, and a read error may be involved. V is TRBV6-8 and J is TRBJ2-5; 8 bases map to TRBD2. Germline CDR1 and CDR2: MNHGY and SAAAGT. CDR3 length: 15 amino acids. The CDR3 region is CASNYSGTRQETQYF. CDR3 coding DNA: TGTGCCAGCAATTACTCGGGGACTAGACAAGAGACCCAGTACTTC.

The chain couples TRBV12-5 to TRBJ1-1, with D unresolved. Germline CDR1 is LGHNT and CDR2 is FRNRAP. CDR3 length: 13 residues. CDR3 amino acids: CASVGWANTEAFF. The CDR3 DNA sequence: TGTGCCAGCGTTGGATGGGCGAACACTGAAGCTTTCTTT.